These 28 T cell receptor beta chains came from one sample sequenced in a study of T cell responses to AZD1222 COVID-19 vaccine. TCRdb's copy holds only in-frame clones and misses some; the assay was immunoSEQ multiplex PCR. The repertoire includes some 150,000 clones, about 91% of them detected once, and around 4% sits in the top ten. This specimen consisted of peripheral blood, obtained on day 0 of MenACWY control vaccination. Every receptor here comes from an adult in good health.

CDR3 in DNA: TGCGCCAGCAGCCAAAACCCCCAGAACACAGATACGCAGTATTTT. Translation gives CASSQNPQNTDTQYF. The chain recombines TRBV4-3 with TRBJ2-3; unclear D gene. V lost 2 bases, J lost 2 bases, and 11 bases lay in between. The germline V gene encodes CDR1 LGHNA and CDR2 YSLEER. The CDR3 consists of 15 residues.

The chain combines TRBV11-2 with TRBJ2-3; 8 bases match TRBD2. CDR3 length equals 18 residues. Germline V gene sequence: CDR1 SGHAT, CDR2 FQNNGV. Trimming removed 3 bases from V and 4 bases from J; junction bases left unmatched: 15. CDR3: CASSFRYAGGGGADTQYF. The DNA of the CDR3 is TGTGCCAGCAGCTTTCGATATGCGGGAGGAGGGGGGGCAGATACGCAGTATTTT.

The chain employs TRBV7-3 and TRBJ1-1, with D possibly TRBD1 on 5 matching bases. Germline V gene sequence: CDR1 SGHTA, CDR2 FQGTGA. CDR3 length equals 15 residues. Trimming took 0 bases from V and 5 from J, leaving 13 bases between them. CDR3 DNA: TGTGCCAGCAGCTTAACGGGGATGGGGCGGACTGAAGCTTTCTTT. The encoded protein is CASSLTGMGRTEAFF.

The chain has TRBV5-5 and TRBJ1-2, with D maybe TRBD1 (5 bases). V was trimmed by 2 bases and J by 2 bases, leaving 7 bases between them. The CDR3 runs to 13 residues. Germline CDR1 reads SGHKS; CDR2 reads YYEKEE (reference sequence). Here the CDR3 reads CASSFGDNYGYTF. Written as DNA, the CDR3 is TGTGCCAGCAGCTTCGGGGACAACTATGGCTACACCTTC.

A few counts support this clone. The V gene is TRBV4-1, the J gene TRBJ2-7; D might be TRBD2 (6 bases). Deletions cut 0 bases from V and 3 bases from J, with 12 bases between. CDR1 is MGHRA, CDR2 YSYEKL, per germline. CDR3 size: 15 residues. The CDR3 protein is CASSQDQEGFYEQYF. CDR3 in DNA: TGCGCCAGCAGCCAAGATCAGGAGGGGTTCTACGAGCAGTACTTC.

The rearrangement links TRBV12-3 or TRBV12-4 to TRBJ1-5, with TRBD1 matching 7 bases. The CDR3 has 13 amino acids. V shed 3 bases and J 5 bases; nucleotides not matched to a gene: 1. DNA of the CDR3: TGTGCCAGCAGTTTGACAGGGCATCAGCCCCAGCATTTT. The encoded protein is CASSLTGHQPQHF.

The rearrangement joins TRBV6-2 or TRBV6-3 to TRBJ2-2; D remains ambiguous. Per the germline V gene, CDR1 is MNHEY and CDR2 is SVGEGT. Trimming shortened V by 6 bases and J by 0 bases, and 11 bases separated the two germline ends. This CDR3 has 15 amino acids. The CDR3 loop reads CASSQQLTNTGELFF. The CDR3 bases are TGTGCCAGCAGCCAACAATTAACGAACACCGGGGAGCTGTTTTTT.

The chain links TRBV6-2 or TRBV6-3 to TRBJ2-3, with a tentative D call TRBD2 (5 bases). This CDR3 has 13 amino acids. V was trimmed by 4 bases and J by 6 bases, leaving 11 bases between them. Looked up from germline, CDR1 is MNHEY and CDR2 is SVGEGT. CDR3 bases: TGTGCCAGCAGTTCGGGAAATGTGGATACGCAGTATTTT. Translation gives CASSSGNVDTQYF.

The chain joins TRBV9 to TRBJ1-2; weak D call: TRBD1 (5 bases). The CDR3 runs to 13 residues. CDR1 is SGDLS and CDR2 is YYNGEE in the germline V gene. V lost 0 bases and J lost 8, with 11 bases in between. The CDR3 DNA is TGTGCCAGCAGCGTAGATCAGGGTAGCGGCTACACCTTC. It yields the protein CASSVDQGSGYTF.

As DNA, the CDR3 is TGCAGCGTTGAACTGACAGCAACTAATGAAAAACTGTTTTTT. It codes for CSVELTATNEKLFF. The chain couples TRBV29-1 to TRBJ1-4; a weak D match, TRBD1 (5 bases). Trimming left V 2 bases short and J 0 bases short, with 7 bases between. This CDR3 comprises 14 residues. Germline CDR1 is SQVTM and CDR2 is ANQGSEA.

This chain connects TRBV11-2 to TRBJ2-2; 9 bases match TRBD1. V was pared by 2 bases and J by 4 bases, with 11 bases of the junction left unmatched. The CDR3 loop spans 18 amino acids. Germline assignment: CDR1 SGHAT and CDR2 FQNNGV. The CDR3 DNA sequence: TGTGCCAGCAGCTTACGACCTCCGGGACAGGGTGCCACCGGGGAGCTGTTTTTT. Protein product: CASSLRPPGQGATGELFF.

This clone was recorded once. The chain combines TRBV30 with TRBJ1-1; unclear D gene. CDR1 and CDR2 from the germline V gene are GTSNPN and SVGIG (reference sequence). V was pared by 0 bases and J by 1 base, with 6 bases between. This CDR3 contains 13 residues. The CDR3 protein is CAWSVNRNTEAFF. The CDR3 nucleotides are TGTGCCTGGAGTGTAAACAGGAACACTGAAGCTTTCTTT.

The chain combines TRBV18 with TRBJ1-5; 9 bases fit TRBD1. The CDR3 has 16 amino acids. Germline V lookup: CDR1 KGHSH, CDR2 LQKENI. Germline trimming cut 3 bases from V and 5 bases from J; bases unmatched to any gene: 8. CDR3 sequence reads: CASSPIPGQGDQPQHF. CDR3 DNA: TGTGCCAGCTCACCGATTCCGGGACAGGGCGATCAGCCCCAGCATTTT. The full variable domain, rest sourced from reference TRBV18 and TRBJ1-5, is NAGVMQNPRHLVRRRGQEARLRCSPMKGHSHVYWYRQLPEEGLKFMVYLQKENIIDESGMPKERFSAEFPKEGPSILRIQQVVRGDSAAYFCASSPIPGQGDQPQHFGDGTRLSIL.

The chain is built from TRBV5-1 and TRBJ1-2; no definite D call. The CDR3 extends over 15 amino acids. With 0 bases removed from V and 0 bases from J, the gap between germline ends came to 9 bases. The germline gives CDR1 SGHRS, CDR2 YFSETQ. The CDR3: CASSLEGSPNYGYTF. Here the CDR3 DNA reads TGCGCCAGCAGCTTGGAAGGCTCCCCTAACTATGGCTACACCTTC.

The chain recombines TRBV11-2 with TRBJ2-7; D ambiguous. Per the germline V gene, CDR1 is SGHAT and CDR2 is FQNNGV. Trimming stripped 6 bases from V and 2 bases from J, with 11 bases between. The CDR3 is 13 amino acids. CDR3 coding DNA: TGTGCCAGCAGTCGGACGCAGACCTACGAGCAGTACTTC. Residues: CASSRTQTYEQYF.

The rearrangement links TRBV6-5 to TRBJ1-6, with 9 bases lining up with TRBD1. There are 14 residues in the CDR3. V trimming: 6 bases; J trimming: 10 bases; junction bases outside the gene matches: 7. Germline CDR1 is MNHEY and CDR2 is SVGAGI. In DNA, the CDR3 is TGTGCCAGCAGGAGGGGACAGGGAAACTCACCCCTCCACTTT. Its protein is CASRRGQGNSPLHF.

The chain carries TRBV7-9 and TRBJ1-1, with TRBD1 matching over 10 bases. V was clipped by 6 bases and J by 4 bases; unmatched bases: 5. This CDR3 comprises 14 residues. CDR1 and CDR2 from the germline V gene are SEHNR and FQNEAQ (reference sequence). In DNA form, the CDR3 reads TGTGCCAGCAGTAGGGGACAGGGGAGCACTGAAGCTTTCTTT. Protein sequence: CASSRGQGSTEAFF.

DNA for the CDR3: TGTGCCAGCAGTTACTCGCATGAGGGTGGGGTAGCGTACTTC. It codes for CASSYSHEGGVAYF. V usage is TRBV6-5 and J usage is TRBJ2-7, with a possible D match to TRBD2 (5 bases). This CDR3 contains 14 residues. Germline lookup yields CDR1 MNHEY and CDR2 SVGAGI. Trimming cost V 0 bases and J 12 bases, with 18 bases left between them.

Concerning this clone: This same CDR3 is encoded by further DNA sequences in the sample. V is TRBV20-1 and J is TRBJ1-2; D is unclear. V was trimmed by 5 bases and J by 0 bases, leaving 4 bases between them. The CDR3 runs 11 residues. Germline CDR1 is DFQATT and CDR2 is SNEGSKA (reference sequence). The CDR3 DNA reads TGCAGTGCTTCGCCTAACTATGGCTACACCTTC. As protein: CSASPNYGYTF.

J is TRBJ2-1 and V is TRBV7-3; TRBD2 is a possible D gene (5 bases). V lost 5 bases to trimming and J lost 3 bases, with 14 bases between them. This CDR3 has 15 amino acids. The germline gives CDR1 SGHTA, CDR2 FQGTGA. For the CDR3, the DNA is TGTGCCAGCAGCCCACTAGGAGGATTCTACAATGAGCAGTTCTTC. Its protein product is CASSPLGGFYNEQFF.

V is TRBV6-1 and J is TRBJ1-5, with 8 nucleotides matching TRBD1. The CDR3 has 16 amino acids. Germline CDR1 MNHNS, CDR2 SASEGT. V shed 2 bases, J shed 6 bases, and the junction held 9 bases outside the gene matches. The CDR3 region is CASSESLQGAGQPQHF. In DNA form, the CDR3 reads TGTGCCAGCAGTGAATCCCTGCAGGGGGCAGGTCAGCCCCAGCATTTT.

The V gene is TRBV11-2, the J gene TRBJ2-1; D is perhaps TRBD1 (7 bases). The CDR3 has 13 residues. The ends were cut back, 8 bases at V and 2 bases at J, with 10 bases in the middle. Germline-derived CDR1 and CDR2 are SGHAT and FQNNGV. This CDR3 reads CASGRGAYNEQFF. In nucleotides, the CDR3 is TGTGCCAGCGGCAGGGGGGCCTACAATGAGCAGTTCTTC.

The chain is built from TRBV2 and TRBJ2-1; D not resolved. Deletions cut 3 bases from V and 8 bases from J, with 14 bases between. The CDR3 contains 14 residues. The germline V gene encodes CDR1 SNHLY and CDR2 FYNNEI. Written as DNA, the CDR3 is TGTGCCAGCAGTGATCGAAGCTTTAGGGATGAGCAGTTCTTC. Its translation: CASSDRSFRDEQFF.

V is TRBV4-3 and J is TRBJ2-1; unclear D gene. Trimming stripped 0 bases from V and 7 bases from J, with 10 bases between. Germline-derived CDR1 and CDR2 are LGHNA and YSLEER. This CDR3 has 14 amino acids. The CDR3 region is CASSQDSSRNEQFF. In nucleotides, the CDR3 is TGCGCCAGCAGCCAAGACTCAAGCCGGAATGAGCAGTTCTTC.

V gene TRBV30 combines with J gene TRBJ2-5, with D possibly matching TRBD1 (6 bases). CDR1 and CDR2 from the germline V gene are GTSNPN and SVGIG (reference sequence). V was clipped by 0 bases and J by 0 bases, with 11 bases between them. CDR3 length: 15 amino acids. CDR3 protein: CAWSVGDTYQETQYF. The CDR3 DNA sequence: TGTGCCTGGAGTGTGGGGGACACCTACCAAGAGACCCAGTACTTC.

V gene TRBV3-1 (or the pseudogene TRBV3-2) combines with J gene TRBJ2-7; D possibly matches TRBD1 or TRBD2 (6 bases each). Germline V gene lookup returns CDR1 LGHDT and CDR2 YNNKEL (reference sequence). V was pared by 1 base and J by 3 bases, with 19 bases between. The CDR3 runs to 17 residues. CDR3 residues: CASSQGRGSGPLYEQYF. The CDR3 DNA reads as TGTGCCAGCAGCCAAGGAAGGGGGAGCGGGCCGCTCTACGAGCAGTACTTC.

The chain couples TRBV12-5 to TRBJ2-7; 7 nucleotides align to TRBD1. This CDR3 has 17 residues. Per germline, CDR1 LGHNT and CDR2 FRNRAP. V trimming: 0 bases; J trimming: 5 bases; junction bases outside the gene matches: 13. This chain's CDR3 is CASGLVAWTGEGHEQYF. In DNA, the CDR3 is TGTGCTAGTGGTTTGGTAGCTTGGACAGGCGAGGGGCACGAGCAGTACTTC. The full variable domain, in which reference TRBV12-5 and TRBJ2-7 provide the parts outside the CDR3, is DARVTQTPRHKVTEMGQEVTMRCQPILGHNTVFWYRQTMMQGLELLAYFRNRAPLDDSGMPKDRFSAEMPDATLATLKIQPSEPRDSAVYFCASGLVAWTGEGHEQYFGPGTRLTVT.

To note about this clone: Other DNA sequences of this sample code for an identical CDR3. This sequence joins TRBV6-5 and TRBJ1-5; TRBD1 might be the D (6 bases). The germline V gene has CDR1 MNHEY and CDR2 SVGAGI. CDR3 length: 14 amino acids. The germline V and J ends were trimmed by 7 bases and 2 bases, with 12 bases remaining between them. CDR3 protein: CASTPGVGNQPQHF. The DNA for the CDR3 is TGTGCCAGCACCCCAGGGGTTGGCAATCAGCCCCAGCATTTT.